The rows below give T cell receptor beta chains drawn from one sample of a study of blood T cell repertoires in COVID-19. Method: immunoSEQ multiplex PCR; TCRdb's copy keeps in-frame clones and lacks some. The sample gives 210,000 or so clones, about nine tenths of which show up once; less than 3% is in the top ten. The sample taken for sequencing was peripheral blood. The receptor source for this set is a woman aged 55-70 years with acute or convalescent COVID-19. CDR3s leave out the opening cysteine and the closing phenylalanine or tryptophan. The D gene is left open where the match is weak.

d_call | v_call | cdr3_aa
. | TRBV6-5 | ASRGRDSPLH
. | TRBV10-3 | AISEGDLFYEQY
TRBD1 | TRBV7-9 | ASSSRTGEGSNQPQH
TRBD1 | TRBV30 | AWGTGANEKLF
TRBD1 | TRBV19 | ASSTVRDSGQF
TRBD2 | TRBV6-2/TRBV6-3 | ASSYLTSGAYEQY
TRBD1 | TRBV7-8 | ASSKGTGGLAEAF
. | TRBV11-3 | ASSLEGSSYNEQF
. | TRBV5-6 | ASSLFGQTYEQY
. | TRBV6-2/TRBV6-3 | ASSYSAGRGYT
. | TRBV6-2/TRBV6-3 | ASSQWDTNQPQH
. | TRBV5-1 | ASSLVTEEQY
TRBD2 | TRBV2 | ASSLGLAGTRRENEQF
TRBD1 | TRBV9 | ASSVGDSRVNEQF
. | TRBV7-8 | ASSLARPNSPLH
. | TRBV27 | ASRPIGEGTEAF
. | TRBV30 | ASTREAGPDTQY
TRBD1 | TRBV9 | ASSVGGDRGNNQPQH
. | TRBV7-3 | ASSLTLQNPAF
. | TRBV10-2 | ASRDYGGSTDTQY
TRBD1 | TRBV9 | ASSVLPDRANEAF
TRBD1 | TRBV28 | ASSPGTGLLETQY
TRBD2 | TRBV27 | ASSLLGGSSYNEQF
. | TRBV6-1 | ASSELGTFSYEQY
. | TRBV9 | ASSGRDGGPTDTQY
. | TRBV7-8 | ASSPRTAYGYT
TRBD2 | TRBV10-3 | AISVGLAGRADTQY
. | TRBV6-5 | ASATGSGANVLT
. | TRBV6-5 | ASRDRYQETQY
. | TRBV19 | ASSRSGYEQY
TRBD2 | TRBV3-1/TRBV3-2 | ASSQDPELAGGQYYEQY
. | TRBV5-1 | ASSAPIVADTQY
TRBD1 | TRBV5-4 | ASSSGQSSYNEQF
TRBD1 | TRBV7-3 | ASSLTKGQPYEQY
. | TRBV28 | ASSPMLGAYEQY
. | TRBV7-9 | ASSQGWATEAF
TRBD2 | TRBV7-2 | ASSPLSGARTDTQY
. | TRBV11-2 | ASSFLSYEQY
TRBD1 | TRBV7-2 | ASSLGLQGAGYGYT
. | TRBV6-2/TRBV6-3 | ASSYLGTDYGGNQPQH
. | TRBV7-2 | ASSLAEGVYGYT
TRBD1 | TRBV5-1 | ASSPEGTGGGETQY
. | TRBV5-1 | ASNLRQDGGGYT
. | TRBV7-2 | ASSLEAQGYNEQF
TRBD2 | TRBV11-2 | ASSLNAGAVYEQY
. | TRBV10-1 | ASSEVEGSYNEQF
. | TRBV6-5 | ASSFRAESYNEQF
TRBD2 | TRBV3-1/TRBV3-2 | ASSQAPRRLAGVLGAKNIQY
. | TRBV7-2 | ASSLQGRGNTIY
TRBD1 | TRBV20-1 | SASRGQGRGEQY
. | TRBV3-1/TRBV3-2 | ASSHFSGNFYGYT
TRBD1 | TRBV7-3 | ASSFGGTGATEAF
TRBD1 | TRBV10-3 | AISEAGGTVEKLF
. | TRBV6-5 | ASRRTGINYGYT
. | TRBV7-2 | ASSLASGSYGYT
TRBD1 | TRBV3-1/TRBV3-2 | ASSQDSRGVSEAF
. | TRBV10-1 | ASSESSAYEQY
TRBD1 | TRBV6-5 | ASRLTGVGYGYT
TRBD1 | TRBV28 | ASSLIPRGQVNYEQY
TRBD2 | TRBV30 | AWRGLAGGVTGELF